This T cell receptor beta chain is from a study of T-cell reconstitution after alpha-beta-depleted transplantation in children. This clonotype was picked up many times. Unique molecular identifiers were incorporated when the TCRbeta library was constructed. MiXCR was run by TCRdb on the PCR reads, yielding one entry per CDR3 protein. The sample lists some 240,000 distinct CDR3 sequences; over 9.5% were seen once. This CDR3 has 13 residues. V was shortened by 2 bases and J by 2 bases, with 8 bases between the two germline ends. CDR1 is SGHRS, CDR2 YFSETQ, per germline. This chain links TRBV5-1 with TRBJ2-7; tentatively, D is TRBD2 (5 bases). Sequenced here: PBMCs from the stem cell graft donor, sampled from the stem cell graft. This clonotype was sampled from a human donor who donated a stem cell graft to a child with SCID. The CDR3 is CASSFGGTYEQYF. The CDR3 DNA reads TGCGCCAGCAGCTTTGGAGGCACCTACGAGCAGTACTTC. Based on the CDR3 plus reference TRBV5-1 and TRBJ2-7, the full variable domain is KAGVTQTPRYLIKTRGQQVTLSCSPISGHRSVSWYQQTPGQGLQFLFEYFSETQRNKGNFPGRFSGRQFSNSRSEMNVSTLELGDSALYLCASSFGGTYEQYFGPGTRLTVT.